These 31 T cell receptor beta chains came from one sample sequenced in a study of CD8 T cells in ankylosing spondylitis. MiXCR, applied by TCRdb to the 5' RACE reads, yields one record per CDR3 protein. The sample lists 90,000 to 100,000 distinct CDR3 sequences, roughly 8.3% occurring once. The source material was blood, either unsorted or a sorted T cell fraction (not recorded which). These receptors were obtained from a male donor with ankylosing spondylitis or in good health (not recorded which).

At least ten counts were recorded for this clonotype. The CDR3 coding sequence is TGTGCCAGCAGCCAGAGCGGGAGCCACACCGGGGAGCTGTTTTTT. It translates to CASSQSGSHTGELFF. This chain links TRBV21-1 with TRBJ2-2. TRBV21-1 is given as a pseudogene. This CDR3 comprises 15 residues.

This clonotype has a count of ten or more. V and J are TRBV7-2 and TRBJ1-4; 9 bases line up with TRBD1. The CDR3 spans 15 residues. Trimming cost V 5 bases and J 4 bases; bases outside gene matches: 5. Germline V gene sequence: CDR1 SGHTA, CDR2 FQGNSA. CDR3 DNA: TGTGCCAGCAGCCCGGTGACAGGGGGTAATGAAAAACTGTTTTTT. As protein: CASSPVTGGNEKLFF.

This clonotype was counted a few times. Germline and junction disagree at one end, which may indicate a read error. The gene calls are TRBV7-7 and TRBJ2-5, with unresolved D. Looked up from germline, CDR1 is SSHAT and CDR2 is FNYEAQ (reference sequence). This CDR3 is built from 13 residues. CDR3 residues: CASSFASQETQYF. DNA for the CDR3: TGTGCTAGCAGCTTCGCCAGCCAAGAGACCCAGTACTTC.

This clonotype came up many times. V is TRBV24-1 and J is TRBJ2-2, with 8 bases fitting TRBD2. This CDR3 is 17 amino acids long. J lost 0 bases, V lost 3 bases, and 5 bases had no gene match. Germline CDR1 reads KGHDR; CDR2 reads SFDVKD. The CDR3 DNA reads as TGTGCCACCAGTGATGTAACTAGCGGCCCGAACACCGGGGAGCTGTTTTTT. Amino acid sequence: CATSDVTSGPNTGELFF.

This clonotype occurred many times. The chain employs TRBV28 and TRBJ1-2; 7 bases match TRBD1. Trimming took 6 bases from V and 4 from J; bases not matched to a gene: 5. This CDR3 has 13 amino acids. Germline V gene data show CDR1 as MDHEN and CDR2 as SYDVKM. CDR3 DNA: TGTGCCAGCAGAAACACAGGGGCCTATGGCTACACCTTC. This sequence encodes CASRNTGAYGYTF.

This clonotype showed up just a few times. V usage is TRBV7-9 and J usage is TRBJ2-1; D is uncertain. The V gene lost 4 bases and the J gene lost 4 bases, with 11 bases spanning the gap. Germline V gene sequence: CDR1 SEHNR, CDR2 FQNEAQ (reference sequence). The CDR3 loop spans 14 amino acids. CDR3 sequence: CASSSLLLYNEQFF. CDR3 in DNA: TGTGCCAGCAGCTCCTTACTCTTATACAATGAGCAGTTCTTC.

V usage is TRBV20-1 and J usage is TRBJ2-7, with D possibly being TRBD1 (5 bases). Germline CDR1 and CDR2: DFQATT and SNEGSKA (reference sequence). V was trimmed by 3 bases and J by 2 bases, leaving 14 bases between them. This CDR3 region has 14 residues. For the CDR3, the DNA is TGCAGTGCTAGCCGGACACAAAGCCCCTACGAGCAGTACTTC. This encodes CSASRTQSPYEQYF.

This clonotype was observed at least ten times. The chain couples TRBV20-1 to TRBJ2-7; 9 bases line up with TRBD1. The CDR3 is 12 residues long. The ends lost 5 bases at V and 2 bases at J; junction bases unmatched: 1. Germline V CDR1 and CDR2: DFQATT, SNEGSKA (reference sequence). The CDR3 DNA is TGCAGTGCTTGGGACAGGGCCTACGAGCAGTACTTC. The encoded protein is CSAWDRAYEQYF.

This clonotype was found many times. V gene TRBV27 combines with J gene TRBJ2-2; the D gene is possibly TRBD2 (5 bases). V lost 3 bases to trimming and J lost 6 bases, with 5 bases between them. CDR3 length equals 12 residues. Per the germline V gene, CDR1 is MNHEY and CDR2 is SMNVEV (reference sequence). CDR3 in DNA: TGTGCCAGCAGTTTGAGGGCCGGGGAGCTGTTTTTT. Translation gives CASSLRAGELFF.

Ten or more counts support this clonotype. CDR3 bases: TGTGCCAGTACCTCGGGACAGCTACTCACCGGGGAGCTGTTTTTT. It is translated as CASTSGQLLTGELFF. The rearrangement joins TRBV19 to TRBJ2-2, with 7 bases aligning to TRBD1. V trimming: 7 bases; J trimming: 4 bases; junction bases outside the gene matches: 9. The CDR3 runs to 15 residues. Germline CDR1 and CDR2: LNHDA and SQIVND (reference sequence).

This clonotype showed up many times. The chain uses TRBV6-2 or TRBV6-3 and TRBJ2-1; TRBD1 matches 7 bases. V lost 1 base to trimming and J lost 10 bases; unmatched junction nucleotides: 4. This CDR3 is 13 amino acids long. Per the germline V gene, CDR1 is MNHEY and CDR2 is SVGEGT. CDR3 protein: CASSYFPGQEQFF. Written as DNA, the CDR3 is TGTGCCAGCAGTTACTTCCCGGGACAGGAGCAGTTCTTC.

This clonotype was counted at least ten times. This chain links TRBV4-2 with TRBJ2-3, with a weak D call TRBD2 (5 bases). The CDR3 extends over 16 amino acids. V was trimmed by 1 base and J by 0 bases, leaving 11 bases between them. CDR1 and CDR2 (germline): LGHNA, YNFKEQ. CDR3 sequence (DNA): TGTGCCAGCAGCCAAGTTGGAGCGGAGAGCACAGATACGCAGTATTTT. Protein sequence: CASSQVGAESTDTQYF.

This clonotype was seen only a few times. This CDR3 reads CASSLGDRVYEQYF. CDR3 DNA sequence: TGTGCCAGCAGCCTCGGGGACAGGGTATACGAGCAGTACTTC. This sequence joins TRBV13 and TRBJ2-7, with 9 bases lining up with TRBD1. V lost 5 bases to trimming and J lost 4 bases; unmatched junction nucleotides: 6. Germline values: CDR1 PRHDT, CDR2 FYEKMQ (reference sequence). CDR3 length: 14 amino acids.

There are many counts of this clonotype. The chain combines TRBV6-6 with TRBJ2-1, with 7 bases matching TRBD2. Germline V lookup: CDR1 MNHNY, CDR2 SVGAGI (reference sequence). V lost 6 bases, J lost 7 bases, and 3 bases stayed unmatched. The CDR3 length is 12 residues. The CDR3 sequence: CASSPGGNEQFF. CDR3 coding DNA: TGTGCCAGCAGCCCCGGGGGGAATGAGCAGTTCTTC.

This clonotype has a count of ten or more. The chain links TRBV25-1 to TRBJ2-7; D may be TRBD2 (5 bases). This CDR3 is built from 14 residues. Trimming stripped 0 bases from V and 2 bases from J, with 8 bases between. CDR1 and CDR2 from the germline V gene are MGHDK and SYGVNS. CDR3 coding DNA: TGTGCCAGCAGTGAATACGGGAATACCTACGAGCAGTACTTC. Translated: CASSEYGNTYEQYF.

This clonotype was recorded at least ten times. The V and J genes are TRBV7-2 and TRBJ1-1; D gene ambiguous. This CDR3 comprises 12 residues. Germline V gene lookup returns CDR1 SGHTA and CDR2 FQGNSA. Deletions cut 5 bases from V and 10 bases from J, with 14 bases between. CDR3 region: CASSPRLRGAFF. CDR3 coding DNA: TGTGCCAGCAGCCCCAGGCTCCGCGGAGCTTTCTTT.

In its sample, this clonotype was seen a few times. Here the CDR3 reads CASSLAPGKGPFF. For the CDR3, the DNA is TGTGCCAGCAGCTTAGCCCCCGGAAAGGGGCCGTTTTTT. V is TRBV7-8 and J is TRBJ1-4, with a possible D match to TRBD1 (5 bases). Trimming took off 0 bases at V and 16 bases at J, with 15 bases between the two ends. The CDR3 loop spans 13 amino acids. Germline V gene sequence: CDR1 SGHVS, CDR2 FQNEAQ. Full variable domain (rest looked up from reference TRBV7-8 and TRBJ1-4): GAGVSQSPRYKVAKRGQDVALRCDPISGHVSLFWYQQALGQGPEFLTYFQNEAQLDKSGLPSDRFFAERPEGSVSTLKIQRTQQEDSAVYLCASSLAPGKGPFFGSGTQLSVL.

About this clonotype itself: A much larger clone sits a single nucleotide away, making a read error possible. This chain connects TRBV4-3 to TRBJ1-2; a weak D match, TRBD1 (5 bases). CDR3 size: 17 residues. CDR1 is LGHNA, CDR2 YSLEER, per germline. CDR3 DNA: TGCGCCAGCACCCAAGATCCCGGGGCAGAACTGGCCTATGGCTACACCTTC. It translates to CASTQDPGAELAYGYTF.

In the case of this clonotype: Germline is not matched at one junction end, which may reflect a read error. This chain's CDR3 is CASSLGGGNTCEQYF. For the CDR3, the DNA is TGCGCCAGCAGTTTGGGTGGGGGGAACACCTGCGAGCAGTACTTC. This chain uses TRBV5-1 with TRBJ2-7, with a tentative D call TRBD2 (6 bases). The CDR3 sequence is 15 residues long. The germline V gene has CDR1 SGHRS and CDR2 YFSETQ.

This clonotype was observed at least ten times. The chain recombines TRBV20-1 with TRBJ1-4; D is uncertain. The CDR3 is made up of 15 amino acids. Germline-derived CDR1 and CDR2 are DFQATT and SNEGSKA (reference sequence). V lost 6 bases and J 2 bases, leaving 16 bases between the germline ends. The chain's CDR3 is CSAYGIGVTNEKLFF. The CDR3 coding sequence is TGCAGTGCGTACGGGATCGGGGTGACTAATGAAAAACTGTTTTTT.

This clonotype was counted at least ten times. CDR3 sequence reads: CASSLVPLSYNEQFF. CDR3 sequence (DNA): TGTGCCAGCAGCTTAGTTCCCCTCTCCTACAATGAGCAGTTCTTC. The chain couples TRBV7-8 to TRBJ2-1; unclear D gene. The CDR3 has 15 residues. The V gene lost 1 base and the J gene lost 0 bases, with 7 bases spanning the gap. Looked up from germline, CDR1 is SGHVS and CDR2 is FQNEAQ.

Many counts were recorded for this clonotype. The rearrangement links TRBV29-1 to TRBJ2-2; D remains unclear. V lost 6 bases to trimming and J lost 6 bases, with 11 bases between them. Germline V gene lookup returns CDR1 SQVTM and CDR2 ANQGSEA. This CDR3 has 12 residues. The CDR3 DNA is TGCAGCGTGGGTGGTGGGGCCGGGGAGCTGTTTTTT. This sequence encodes CSVGGGAGELFF.

Points on this clonotype: This may arise from a read error, as a much more abundant clone is one base away. The chain employs TRBV6-2 or TRBV6-3 and TRBJ1-1; 7 positions agree with TRBD1. The germline CDR1 and CDR2 sequences are MNHEY and SVGEGT. The CDR3 has 15 amino acids. The ends lost 4 bases at V and 1 base at J; junction bases unmatched: 6. The CDR3 protein is CASSCSRQGNTEAFF. The CDR3 DNA reads as TGTGCCAGCAGTTGCTCGAGACAGGGGAACACTGAAGCTTTCTTT.

Points on this clonotype: Because the CDR3 is missing its conserved closing phenylalanine or tryptophan, this is likely a read error. The chain is built from TRBV20-1 and TRBJ1-2, with 8 bases lining up with TRBD1. CDR3 length: 14 amino acids. CDR1 is DFQATT, CDR2 SNEGSKA, per germline (reference sequence). V lost 5 bases, J lost 3 bases, and 8 bases stayed unmatched. CDR3 loop: CSALTTQGDYGYTL. CDR3 in DNA: TGCAGTGCTCTTACGACACAGGGGGACTATGGCTACACCCTC.

This clonotype occurred many times. The chain links TRBV6-4 to TRBJ2-1; possibly TRBD1 for D (6 bases). This CDR3 spans 15 amino acids. Trimming shortened V by 4 bases and J by 6 bases, and 16 bases separated the two germline ends. CDR1 and CDR2 (germline): MRHNA, SNTAGT. The CDR3 DNA reads TGTGCCAGCAGTGTGGCACAGGGTTTATTCAATGAGCAGTTCTTC. As protein: CASSVAQGLFNEQFF.

The V and J genes are TRBV4-2 and TRBJ2-1, with D perhaps TRBD2 (5 bases). Germline CDR1 LGHNA, CDR2 YNFKEQ. Deletions cut 1 base from V and 0 bases from J, with 13 bases between. The CDR3 extends over 17 amino acids. CDR3 in DNA: TGTGCCAGCAGCCAAGGGGAGCGGAGTAGCTCCTACAATGAGCAGTTCTTC. This encodes CASSQGERSSSYNEQFF.

Of note for this clonotype: Without the conserved terminal phenylalanine or tryptophan, this CDR3 likely stems from a read error. The chain employs TRBV6-1 and TRBJ2-2; D possibly corresponds to TRBD2 (5 bases). CDR1 and CDR2 from the germline V gene are MNHNS and SASEGT. The CDR3 covers 13 residues. Trimming pared 9 bases from V and 8 bases from J, leaving 16 bases between. Written as DNA, the CDR3 is TGTGCCAGTAGGAGGACTGTCTTGGGGGAGCTGTTTCTT. This translates into CASRRTVLGELFL.

As concerns this clonotype: A single base separates this from a much larger clone, so it may be a read error. This chain connects TRBV7-9 to TRBJ1-2; 9 bases map to TRBD1. Germline values: CDR1 SEHNR, CDR2 FQNEAQ (reference sequence). The CDR3 is 16 residues long. The CDR3 here is CATSPGQGLSASGYTF. The CDR3 DNA reads as TGTGCCACCAGCCCCGGACAGGGGTTAAGCGCTAGTGGCTACACCTTC.

The V gene is TRBV15, the J gene TRBJ2-3; TRBD2 matches 14 bases. Germline V gene sequence: CDR1 LNHNV, CDR2 YYDKDF (reference sequence). Trimming cost V 0 bases and J 4 bases; bases outside gene matches: 3. This CDR3 spans 17 amino acids. CDR3 in DNA: TGTGCCACCAGCAGAGATCCGGGACTAGCGGGAGCAGATACGCAGTATTTT. Translating gives CATSRDPGLAGADTQYF.

This clonotype was seen at least ten times. The chain joins TRBV12-3 or TRBV12-4 to TRBJ1-1; possibly TRBD1 for D (5 bases). Trimming cost V 1 base and J 4 bases, with 10 bases left between them. The CDR3 consists of 14 residues. CDR3 in DNA: TGTGCCAGCAGTTTAGACTGGGGGGGCACTGAAGCTTTCTTT. Translated: CASSLDWGGTEAFF.

Ten or more counts support this clonotype. The V and J genes are TRBV4-2 and TRBJ2-3; D is tentatively TRBD1 or TRBD2 (6 bases each). The V and J ends lost 4 bases and 3 bases respectively, with 14 bases between them. CDR1 is LGHNA, CDR2 YNFKEQ, per germline. The CDR3 has 15 residues. The CDR3 protein is CASSRAGGGTDTQYF. In DNA form, the CDR3 reads TGTGCCAGCAGCCGTGCCGGGGGCGGGACAGATACGCAGTATTTT.